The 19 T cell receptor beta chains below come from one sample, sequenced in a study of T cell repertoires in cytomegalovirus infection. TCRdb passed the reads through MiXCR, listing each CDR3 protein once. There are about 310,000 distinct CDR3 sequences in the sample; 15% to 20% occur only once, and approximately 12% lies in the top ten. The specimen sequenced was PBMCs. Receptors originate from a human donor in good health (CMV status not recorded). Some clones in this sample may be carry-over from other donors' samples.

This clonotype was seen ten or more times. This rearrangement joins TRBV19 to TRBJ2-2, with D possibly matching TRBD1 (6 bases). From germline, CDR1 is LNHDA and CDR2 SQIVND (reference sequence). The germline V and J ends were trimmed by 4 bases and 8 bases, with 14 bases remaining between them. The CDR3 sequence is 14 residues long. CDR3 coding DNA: TGTGCCAGTAGTACAGGGGCCCATCCGGGGGAGCTGTTTTTT. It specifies CASSTGAHPGELFF.

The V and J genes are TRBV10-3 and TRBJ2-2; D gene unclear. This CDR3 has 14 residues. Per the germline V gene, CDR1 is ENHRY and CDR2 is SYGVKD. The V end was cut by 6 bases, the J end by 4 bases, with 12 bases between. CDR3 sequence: CAIRGGYTTGELFF. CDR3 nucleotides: TGTGCCATCAGGGGCGGCTATACCACCGGGGAGCTGTTTTTT.

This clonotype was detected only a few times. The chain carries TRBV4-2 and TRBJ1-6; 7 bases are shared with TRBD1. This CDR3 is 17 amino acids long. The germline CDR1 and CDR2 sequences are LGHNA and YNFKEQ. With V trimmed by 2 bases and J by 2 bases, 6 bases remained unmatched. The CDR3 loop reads CASSQRATGTYNSPLHF. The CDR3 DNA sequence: TGTGCCAGCAGCCAAAGAGCGACAGGGACCTATAATTCACCCCTCCACTTT.

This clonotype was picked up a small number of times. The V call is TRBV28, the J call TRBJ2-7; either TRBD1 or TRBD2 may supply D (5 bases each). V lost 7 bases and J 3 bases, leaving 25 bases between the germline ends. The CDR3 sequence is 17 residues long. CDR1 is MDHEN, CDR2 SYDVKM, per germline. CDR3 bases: TGTGCCAGCATCGGCAGTAGGGTAAGAGGGGCCATCTACGAGCAGTACTTC. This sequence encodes CASIGSRVRGAIYEQYF.

As DNA, the CDR3 is TGTGCCAGCAGAGGGGACGTGAGGAACACCGGGGAGCTGTTTTTT. The encoded protein is CASRGDVRNTGELFF. V usage is TRBV5-4 and J usage is TRBJ2-2; D may be TRBD1 or TRBD2 (5 bases each). This CDR3 comprises 15 residues. Germline V gene sequence: CDR1 SGHNT, CDR2 YYREEE (reference sequence). Trimming removed 5 bases from V and 1 base from J, with 12 bases in between.

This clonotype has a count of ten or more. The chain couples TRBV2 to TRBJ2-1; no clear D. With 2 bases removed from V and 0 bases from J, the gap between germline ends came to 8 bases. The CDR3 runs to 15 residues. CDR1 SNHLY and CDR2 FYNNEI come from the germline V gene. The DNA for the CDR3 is TGTGCCAGCAGTGAAAACAGCCTCTCCTACAATGAGCAGTTCTTC. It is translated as CASSENSLSYNEQFF. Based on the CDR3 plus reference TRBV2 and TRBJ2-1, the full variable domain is EPEVTQTPSHQVTQMGQEVILRCVPISNHLYFYWYRQILGQKVEFLVSFYNNEISEKSEIFDDQFSVERPDGSNFTLKIRSTKLEDSAMYFCASSENSLSYNEQFFGPGTRLTVL.

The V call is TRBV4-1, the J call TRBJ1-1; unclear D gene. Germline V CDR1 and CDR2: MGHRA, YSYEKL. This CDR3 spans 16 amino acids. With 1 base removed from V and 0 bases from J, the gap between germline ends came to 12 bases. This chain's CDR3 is CASSQVEGSLNTEAFF. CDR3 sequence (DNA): TGCGCCAGCAGCCAAGTCGAAGGCTCTTTGAACACTGAAGCTTTCTTT.

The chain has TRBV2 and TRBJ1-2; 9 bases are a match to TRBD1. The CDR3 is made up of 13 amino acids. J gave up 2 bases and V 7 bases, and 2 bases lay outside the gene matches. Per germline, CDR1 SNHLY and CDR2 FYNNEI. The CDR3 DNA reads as TGTGCCAGCACGGGGACAGGGAACTATGGCTACACCTTC. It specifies CASTGTGNYGYTF.

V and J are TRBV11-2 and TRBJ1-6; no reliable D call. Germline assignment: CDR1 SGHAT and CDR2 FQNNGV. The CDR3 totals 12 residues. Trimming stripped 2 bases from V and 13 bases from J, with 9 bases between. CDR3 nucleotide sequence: TGTGCCAGCAGCTTACCCGGCTTCCCCCTCCACTTT. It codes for CASSLPGFPLHF.

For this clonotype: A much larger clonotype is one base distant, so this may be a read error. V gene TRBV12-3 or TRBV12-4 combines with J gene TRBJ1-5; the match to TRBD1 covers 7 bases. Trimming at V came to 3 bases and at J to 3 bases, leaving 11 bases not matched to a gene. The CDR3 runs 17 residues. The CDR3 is CASSFFPTGIDNQPQHF. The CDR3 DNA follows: TGTGCCAGCAGTTTTTTTCCGACAGGGATTGACAATCAGCCCCAGCATTTT.

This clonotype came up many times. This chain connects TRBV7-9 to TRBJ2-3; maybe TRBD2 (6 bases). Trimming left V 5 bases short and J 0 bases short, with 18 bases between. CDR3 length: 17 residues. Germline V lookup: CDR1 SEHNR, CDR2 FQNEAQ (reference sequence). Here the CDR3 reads CASSLTGWEVSTDTQYF. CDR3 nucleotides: TGTGCCAGCAGCCTCACTGGCTGGGAGGTTAGCACAGATACGCAGTATTTT.

DNA of the CDR3: TGCGCCAGCAGCCAGTTGGCACTAAACCTCCACGAGCAGTACTTC. Amino acids: CASSQLALNLHEQYF. The genes are TRBV4-1 and TRBJ2-7; D not certain. V was trimmed by 3 bases and J by 5 bases, leaving 17 bases between them. This CDR3 comprises 15 residues. Germline assignment: CDR1 MGHRA and CDR2 YSYEKL.

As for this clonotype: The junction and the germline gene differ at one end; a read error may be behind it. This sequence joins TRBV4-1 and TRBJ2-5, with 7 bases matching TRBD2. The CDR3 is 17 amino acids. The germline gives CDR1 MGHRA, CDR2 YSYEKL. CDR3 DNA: TGTGCCAGCAGCCAAGGGCAGACTAGCCAGGCCTCAGAGACCCAGTACTTC. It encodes CASSQGQTSQASETQYF.

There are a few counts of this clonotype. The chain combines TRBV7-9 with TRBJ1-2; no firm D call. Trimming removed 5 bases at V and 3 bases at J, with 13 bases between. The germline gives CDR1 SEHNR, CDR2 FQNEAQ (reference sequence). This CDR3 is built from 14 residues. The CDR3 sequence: CASSPTSGDYGYTF. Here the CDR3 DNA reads TGTGCCAGCAGCCCGACAAGCGGGGACTATGGCTACACCTTC.

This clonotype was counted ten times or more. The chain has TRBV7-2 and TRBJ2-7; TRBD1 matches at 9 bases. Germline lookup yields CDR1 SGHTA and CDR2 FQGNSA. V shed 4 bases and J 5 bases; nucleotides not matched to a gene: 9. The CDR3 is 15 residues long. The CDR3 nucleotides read TGTGCCAGCAGCTACCAGACAGGGGGAGGTCACGAGCAGTACTTC. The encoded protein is CASSYQTGGGHEQYF.

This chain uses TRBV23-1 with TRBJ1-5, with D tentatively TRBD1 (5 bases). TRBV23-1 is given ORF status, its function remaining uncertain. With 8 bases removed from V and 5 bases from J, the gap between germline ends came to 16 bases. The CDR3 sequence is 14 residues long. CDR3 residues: CASRLLGRDQPQHF. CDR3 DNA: TGCGCCAGCCGCCTTTTGGGCAGGGATCAGCCCCAGCATTTT.

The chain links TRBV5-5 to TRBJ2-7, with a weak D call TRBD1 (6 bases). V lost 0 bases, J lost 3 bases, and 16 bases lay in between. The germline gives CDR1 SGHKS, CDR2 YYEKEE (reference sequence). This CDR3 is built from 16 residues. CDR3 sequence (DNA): TGTGCCAGCAGCTTGGAGCTAAAAACAGGGATCTACGAGCAGTACTTC. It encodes CASSLELKTGIYEQYF.

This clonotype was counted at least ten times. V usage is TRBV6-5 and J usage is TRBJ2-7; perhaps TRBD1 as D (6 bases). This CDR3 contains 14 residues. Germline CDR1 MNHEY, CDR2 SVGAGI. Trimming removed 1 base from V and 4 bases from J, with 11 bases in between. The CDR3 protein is CASSYFPRGYEQYF. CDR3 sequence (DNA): TGTGCCAGCAGTTACTTCCCCAGGGGTTACGAGCAGTACTTC.

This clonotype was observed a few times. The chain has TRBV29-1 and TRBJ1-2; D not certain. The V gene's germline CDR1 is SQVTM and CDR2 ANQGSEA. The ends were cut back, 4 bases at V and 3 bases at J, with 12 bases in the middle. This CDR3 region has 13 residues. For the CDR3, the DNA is TGCAGCGTTGGCCCCCTCGGGGACTATGGCTACACCTTC. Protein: CSVGPLGDYGYTF.